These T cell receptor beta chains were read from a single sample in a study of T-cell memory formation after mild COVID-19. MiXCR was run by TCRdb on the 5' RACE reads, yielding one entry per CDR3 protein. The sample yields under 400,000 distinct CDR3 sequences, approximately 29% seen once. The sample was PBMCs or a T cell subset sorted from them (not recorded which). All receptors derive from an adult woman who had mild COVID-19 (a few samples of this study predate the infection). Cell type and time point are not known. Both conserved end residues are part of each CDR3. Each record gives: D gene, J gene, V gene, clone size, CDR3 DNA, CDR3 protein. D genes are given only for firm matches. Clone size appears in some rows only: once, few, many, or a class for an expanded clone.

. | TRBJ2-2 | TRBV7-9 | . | TGTGCCAGCAGCTCGACCCCAACGGGGACCGGGGAGCTGTTTTTT | CASSSTPTGTGELFF
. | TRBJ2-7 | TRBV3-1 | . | TGTGCCAGCAGCCAAGGAGCAGGGGAGGGGGAGCAGTACTTC | CASSQGAGEGEQYF
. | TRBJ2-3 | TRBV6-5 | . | TGTGCCAGCAGAAGCCTGTCCCGCACAGATACGCAGTATTTT | CASRSLSRTDTQYF
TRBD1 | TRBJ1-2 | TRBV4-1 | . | TGCGCCAGCAGCCAACCAGGGACAGGGCGCAGGGGCTACACCTTC | CASSQPGTGRRGYTF
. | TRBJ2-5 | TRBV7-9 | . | TGTGCCAGCAGCTTACCCCCCGACAGGCTCTACCAAGAGACCCAGTACTTC | CASSLPPDRLYQETQYF
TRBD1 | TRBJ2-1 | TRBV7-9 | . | TGTGCCAGCAGCTTAGCCCGGGACAGGGAGTTCTTC | CASSLARDREFF
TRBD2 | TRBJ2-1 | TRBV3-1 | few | TGTGCCAGCAGCCAGACACCAAGGACTAGCGGGAGAAACAATGAGCAGTTCTTC | CASSQTPRTSGRNNEQFF
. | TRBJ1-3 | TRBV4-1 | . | TGCGCCAGCAGCCAACCTACGGCCTCTGGAAACACCATATATTTT | CASSQPTASGNTIYF
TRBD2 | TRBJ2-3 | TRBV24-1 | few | TGTGCCACCAGTGATTTAGCGGGGGGCCGGCTGGGAGATACGCAGTATTTT | CATSDLAGGRLGDTQYF
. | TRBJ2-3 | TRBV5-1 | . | TGCGCCAGCAGCTTGGCCAATACAGGCACAGATACGCAGTATTTT | CASSLANTGTDTQYF
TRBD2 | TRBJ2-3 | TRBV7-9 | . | TGTGCCAGCAGTCGGACTAGCGCCACTAGCACAGATACGCAGTATTTT | CASSRTSATSTDTQYF
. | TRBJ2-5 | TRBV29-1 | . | TGCAGCGTTGAACGGCTAGGCAGGGGAGGAGAGACCCAGTACTTC | CSVERLGRGGETQYF
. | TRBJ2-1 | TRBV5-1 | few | TGCGCCAGCAGCCCTGAAGGCGATAGCGCGGACCCTTACAATGAGCAGTTCTTC | CASSPEGDSADPYNEQFF
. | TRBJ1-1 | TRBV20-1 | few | TGCAGTGCTAGAGATAACCGGGGGGGCACTGAAGCTTTCTTT | CSARDNRGGTEAFF
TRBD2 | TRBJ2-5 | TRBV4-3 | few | TGCGCCAGCAGCCAAGTTCTAGCGGGAGGCCAAGAGACCCAGTACTTC | CASSQVLAGGQETQYF
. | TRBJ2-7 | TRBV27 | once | TGTGCCAGCATGACGAACGGGGGCTCCTACGAGCAGTACTTC | CASMTNGGSYEQYF
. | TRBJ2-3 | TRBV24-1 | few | TGTGCCACCAGTGACCCGGGCCCCTCGATCCCGACAGATACGCAGTATTTT | CATSDPGPSIPTDTQYF
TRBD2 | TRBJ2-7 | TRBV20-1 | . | TGCAGTGCTGGTACTAGCGGGAGAACTTACGAGCAGTACTTC | CSAGTSGRTYEQYF
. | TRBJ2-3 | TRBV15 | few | TGTGCCACCAGCAGAACAGATACGCAGTATTTT | CATSRTDTQYF
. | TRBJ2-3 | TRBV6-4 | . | TGTGCCAGCAGTGACCCAGGGTCAGATACGCAGTATTTT | CASSDPGSDTQYF
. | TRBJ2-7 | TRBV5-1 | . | TGCGCCAGCAGCTTGGGCTCAGGTCCCCTCACCGAGCAGTACTTC | CASSLGSGPLTEQYF
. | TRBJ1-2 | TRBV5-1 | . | TGCGCCAGCAGCTTGGGTGACTACTATGGCTACACCTTC | CASSLGDYYGYTF
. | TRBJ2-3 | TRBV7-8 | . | TGTGCCAGCAGCTTAGGGTGGGCCCTAGGTGCAGATACGCAGTATTTT | CASSLGWALGADTQYF
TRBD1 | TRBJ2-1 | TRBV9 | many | TGTGCCAGCAGCGTTACAGGGGGCCCGGGCAATGAGCAGTTCTTC | CASSVTGGPGNEQFF
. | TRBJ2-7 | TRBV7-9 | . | TGTGCCAGCAGCTTAGAAACGGACGCCTACGAGCAGTACTTC | CASSLETDAYEQYF
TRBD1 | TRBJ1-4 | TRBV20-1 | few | TGCAGTGCTAGAGTAGGCTATCGTTCAGGGGGCATTGAAAAACTGTTTTTT | CSARVGYRSGGIEKLFF
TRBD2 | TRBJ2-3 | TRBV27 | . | TGTGCCAGCAGCTCCCCCGGGACTAGCGGTACAGATACGCAGTATTTT | CASSSPGTSGTDTQYF
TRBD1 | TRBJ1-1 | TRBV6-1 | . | TGTGCCAGCAGTGAACGTGTACAGGGGGGGACTGAAGCTTTCTTT | CASSERVQGGTEAFF
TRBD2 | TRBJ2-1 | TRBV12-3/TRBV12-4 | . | TGTGCCAGCAGGGTAGCGGGGGGCTACAATGAGCAGTTCTTC | CASRVAGGYNEQFF
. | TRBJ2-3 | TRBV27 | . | TGTGCCAGCAGTTTGAGGACAGCCCCGGCGGATACGCAGTATTTT | CASSLRTAPADTQYF
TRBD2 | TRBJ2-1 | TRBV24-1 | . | TGTGCCACCAAGGGGACTAGCTCCACTGAGCAGTTCTTC | CATKGTSSTEQFF
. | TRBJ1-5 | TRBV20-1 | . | TGCAGTGCTAGTTTCGACAGAGGGTCTAATCAGCCCCAGCATTTT | CSASFDRGSNQPQHF